The source of this T cell receptor (beta chain) is a study of blood T cell repertoires in COVID-19. At the level of the study: Donors in the United States, Italy and Spain gave samples during acute or convalescent COVID-19. PBMCs, B-cell-depleted T cells, or T cells provided the cDNA or gDNA that made up the material.

Per the authors' pipeline: Amplification from reference gene primers served as the basis for estimated nucleated cell counts. The method was immunoSEQ multiplex PCR; TCRdb's version includes in-frame clones alone and lacks a portion of them. V, J and clone size derive from that table, while D and trimming were established from the DNA sequence. The sample has tens of thousands of clones, about nine tenths seen once. The receptor was derived from a woman aged 45-59 years with acute or convalescent COVID-19. The sequencing sample was made of peripheral blood.

CDR3 in amino acids: CASSLGTETYEQYF. The CDR3 coding sequence is TGTGCCAGCAGCTTGGGGACAGAGACCTACGAGCAGTACTTC. This chain joins TRBV5-5 and TRBJ2-7, with D perhaps TRBD1 (6 bases). The CDR3 extends over 14 amino acids. The V gene lost 0 bases and the J gene lost 2 bases, with 9 bases spanning the gap. Germline V gene data show CDR1 as SGHKS and CDR2 as YYEKEE (reference sequence). Drawing the rest from reference TRBV5-5 and TRBJ2-7, the complete variable domain is DAGVTQSPTHLIKTRGQQVTLRCSPISGHKSVSWYQQVLGQGPQFIFQYYEKEERGRGNFPDRFSARQFPNYSSELNVNALLLGDSALYLCASSLGTETYEQYFGPGTRLTVT.